Below are 32 T cell receptor beta chains sequenced from a single sample in a study of CD8+ T cells in alopecia areata. Treatment denoted: oral pan-JAK inhibitor, 5-10 mg twice daily. Investigators isolated RNA and reverse transcribed it into cDNA to act as the sequencing template. Data came from immunoSEQ multiplex PCR; TCRdb stores just in-frame clones and leaves some out. The repertoire has around 210,000 clones, under 70% of them found once; the top ten carry 4% to 5%. The sample was CD4+ T cells sorted from blood, taken at week 4, from a patient treated with tofacitinib. The receptors stem from a human donor with alopecia areata.

The J gene is TRBJ2-7, the V gene TRBV18; D may correspond to TRBD1 or TRBD2 (5 bases each). V was clipped by 6 bases and J by 5 bases, with 17 bases between them. Per the germline V gene, CDR1 is KGHSH and CDR2 is LQKENI. CDR3 length equals 14 residues. In DNA form, the CDR3 reads TGTGCCAGCTCCCCCATCGGGACGCTCGACGAGCAGTACTTC. Translated: CASSPIGTLDEQYF.

J is TRBJ1-2 and V is TRBV21-1. TRBV21-1 is deemed a pseudogene. The CDR3 runs 12 residues. The CDR3 DNA reads TGTGCCAGCAGCTCCTCCCGGGATGGCTACACCTTC. Protein sequence: CASSSSRDGYTF.

The chain is built from TRBV10-3 and TRBJ2-7; 8 bases map to TRBD1. The CDR3 has 12 residues. Germline V CDR1 and CDR2: ENHRY, SYGVKD. V lost 3 bases and J lost 10; bases outside the gene matches: 5. In nucleotides, the CDR3 is TGTGCCATCAGTGACCGAGACAGGGGCCAGTACTTC. This codes for CAISDRDRGQYF.

In this sample, this clone turned up a few times. CDR3 in amino acids: CASSLGGLQSYEQYF. The CDR3 DNA sequence: TGCGCCAGCAGCTTGGGAGGACTACAGTCCTACGAGCAGTACTTC. This chain links TRBV5-1 with TRBJ2-7; D possibly corresponds to TRBD2 (6 bases). Germline-derived CDR1 and CDR2 are SGHRS and YFSETQ. With 0 bases removed from V and 1 base from J, the gap between germline ends came to 11 bases. This CDR3 is 15 amino acids long.

The chain employs TRBV27 and TRBJ1-2; 8 bases agree with TRBD1. The CDR3 is 15 residues long. V lost 3 bases, J lost 9 bases, and 12 bases stayed unmatched. Germline V CDR1 and CDR2: MNHEY, SMNVEV (reference sequence). In nucleotides, the CDR3 is TGTGCCAGCAGTTTGCCTTTAGGACAGGGCGGGAGCTACACCTTC. Protein sequence: CASSLPLGQGGSYTF.

This clone was seen only once. The chain has TRBV7-2 and TRBJ1-5, with TRBD1 as a possible D gene (6 bases). The CDR3 consists of 14 residues. The V gene lost 5 bases and the J gene lost 4 bases, with 12 bases spanning the gap. The germline gives CDR1 SGHTA, CDR2 FQGNSA. For the CDR3, the DNA is TGTGCCAGCAGCAAAACAGGGATGAATCAGCCCCAGCATTTT. This gives the protein CASSKTGMNQPQHF.

Only one count was recorded for this clone. The rearrangement joins TRBV6-6 to TRBJ1-1, with 9 bases identical to TRBD1. V was pared by 4 bases and J by 4 bases, with 10 bases of the junction left unmatched. The CDR3 consists of 16 residues. Per the germline V gene, CDR1 is MNHNY and CDR2 is SVGAGI (reference sequence). The CDR3 DNA reads as TGTGCCAGCAGTTCAAGACCAGGGACAGGGAGCACTGAAGCTTTCTTT. Translation: CASSSRPGTGSTEAFF.

The V gene is TRBV30, the J gene TRBJ1-3; tentatively, D is TRBD1 (6 bases). Trimming took 0 bases from V and 3 from J, leaving 12 bases between them. This CDR3 comprises 15 residues. The germline V gene has CDR1 GTSNPN and CDR2 SVGIG (reference sequence). CDR3 residues: CAWSVRQGIGNTIYF. The CDR3 coding sequence is TGTGCCTGGAGTGTACGGCAGGGGATTGGAAACACCATATATTTT. The full variable domain, completed using reference TRBV30 and TRBJ1-3, is SQTIHQWPATLVQPVGSPLSLECTVEGTSNPNLYWYRQAAGRGLQLLFYSVGIGQISSEVPQNLSASRPQDRQFILSSKKLLLSDSGFYLCAWSVRQGIGNTIYFGEGSWLTVV.

This clone was seen a single time. This chain joins TRBV7-2 and TRBJ1-2, with TRBD1 matching 7 bases. Trimming removed 5 bases from V and 4 bases from J; junction bases left unmatched: 10. In germline, CDR1 is SGHTA, CDR2 FQGNSA. CDR3 length: 15 amino acids. CDR3 nucleotide sequence: TGTGCCAGCAGCCTCTCCCGACAGGGACCCTATGGCTACACCTTC. This gives the protein CASSLSRQGPYGYTF.

The rearrangement links TRBV4-3 to TRBJ1-2, with D possibly being TRBD1 (6 bases). The V gene's germline CDR1 is LGHNA and CDR2 YSLEER. CDR3 size: 15 residues. Trimming shortened V by 0 bases and J by 9 bases, and 17 bases separated the two germline ends. CDR3: CASSQDVQGSPRYTF. CDR3 bases: TGCGCCAGCAGCCAAGATGTTCAGGGGTCTCCTCGCTACACCTTC.

The V and J genes are TRBV29-1 and TRBJ2-1; no definite D call. CDR3 length: 11 amino acids. Germline V gives CDR1 SQVTM, CDR2 ANQGSEA. V was pared by 3 bases and J by 9 bases, with 9 bases between. This CDR3 is CSVEQTIEQFF. In DNA form, the CDR3 reads TGCAGCGTTGAGCAGACGATTGAGCAGTTCTTC.

The chain has TRBV27 and TRBJ2-7, with TRBD1 matching 7 bases. The CDR3 is made up of 12 amino acids. Per the germline V gene, CDR1 is MNHEY and CDR2 is SMNVEV (reference sequence). V lost 8 bases to trimming and J lost 6 bases; unmatched junction nucleotides: 7. CDR3 loop: CASQQGPGEQYF. The CDR3 nucleotides read TGTGCCAGCCAACAGGGGCCGGGCGAGCAGTACTTC.

This clone was recorded once. The V call is TRBV7-2, the J call TRBJ1-2; D is possibly TRBD1 (5 bases). This CDR3 region has 14 residues. The germline V gene encodes CDR1 SGHTA and CDR2 FQGNSA. V lost 4 bases and J 4 bases, leaving 13 bases between the germline ends. CDR3 loop: CASSSSFGGYGYTF. As DNA, the CDR3 is TGTGCCAGCAGCTCGTCCTTTGGGGGCTATGGCTACACCTTC.

V gene TRBV9 combines with J gene TRBJ1-1; TRBD1 agrees at 7 bases. CDR1 is SGDLS, CDR2 YYNGEE, per germline. The CDR3 is 17 amino acids. V dropped 3 bases and J dropped 0; count of bases not matched to a gene: 11. CDR3 sequence reads: CASSGYRGIPLNTEAFF. The CDR3 bases are TGTGCCAGCAGCGGGTACAGGGGTATTCCTCTGAACACTGAAGCTTTCTTT.

In this sample, this clone turned up a few times. The chain is built from TRBV4-1 and TRBJ1-5; perhaps TRBD1 as D (6 bases). Per the germline V gene, CDR1 is MGHRA and CDR2 is YSYEKL. V was clipped by 0 bases and J by 12 bases, with 12 bases between them. The CDR3 totals 13 residues. CDR3 bases: TGCGCCAGCAGCCAAGAGACAGGCGGCATCCAGCATTTT. Translated, it gives CASSQETGGIQHF.

This clone was picked up a small number of times. The gene calls are TRBV4-1 and TRBJ2-1; D gene uncertain. Germline assignment: CDR1 MGHRA and CDR2 YSYEKL. V was clipped by 4 bases and J by 8 bases, with 15 bases between them. The CDR3 loop spans 14 amino acids. This chain's CDR3 is CASSLLRIGYEQFF. The CDR3 DNA follows: TGCGCCAGCAGCCTGTTACGAATAGGGTATGAGCAGTTCTTC.

This clone was seen a few times. The chain couples TRBV29-1 to TRBJ2-2; TRBD2 agrees at 12 bases. This CDR3 has 15 residues. Germline V gene sequence: CDR1 SQVTM, CDR2 ANQGSEA. Trimming at V came to 4 bases and at J to 7 bases, leaving 7 bases not matched to a gene. CDR3 in DNA: TGCAGCGTTGCACTAGCGGGGGGTTTGGACGGGGAGCTGTTTTTT. It codes for CSVALAGGLDGELFF.

The chain has TRBV4-3 and TRBJ2-3; D is uncertain. The CDR3 has 14 residues. With 0 bases removed from V and 4 bases from J, the gap between germline ends came to 8 bases. CDR1 LGHNA and CDR2 YSLEER come from the germline V gene. The CDR3 nucleotides are TGCGCCAGCAGCCAAGAAAACCGTCCAGATACGCAGTATTTT. Its translation: CASSQENRPDTQYF.

This chain links TRBV4-1 with TRBJ2-2; tentatively, D is TRBD1 (5 bases). The CDR3 loop spans 14 amino acids. The germline gives CDR1 MGHRA, CDR2 YSYEKL. Trimming pared 0 bases from V and 5 bases from J, leaving 7 bases between. CDR3 region: CASSQDGATGELFF. The CDR3 nucleotides are TGCGCCAGCAGCCAAGATGGGGCGACCGGGGAGCTGTTTTTT.

The chain has TRBV30 and TRBJ2-2; perhaps TRBD2 as D (7 bases). Between the trimmed V and J ends, which lost 2 bases and 4 bases, there was a span of 14 bases. The CDR3 spans 15 residues. From germline, CDR1 is GTSNPN and CDR2 SVGIG (reference sequence). The chain's CDR3 is CAWSFGGRFTGELFF. The CDR3 DNA follows: TGTGCCTGGAGTTTCGGGGGGCGTTTCACCGGGGAGCTGTTTTTT.

This clone came up a few times. V and J are TRBV5-1 and TRBJ1-4; 10 bases fit TRBD1. Unmatched junction bases numbered 8, after V lost 4 bases and J lost 8 bases. The CDR3 extends over 15 amino acids. Germline lookup yields CDR1 SGHRS and CDR2 YFSETQ. The CDR3 protein is CASSRRTGGNEKLFF. DNA for the CDR3: TGCGCCAGCAGCCGCAGGACAGGGGGAAACGAAAAACTGTTTTTT.

V gene TRBV29-1 combines with J gene TRBJ1-1; D unresolved. Germline V lookup: CDR1 SQVTM, CDR2 ANQGSEA. There are 11 residues in the CDR3. Between the trimmed V and J ends, which lost 4 bases and 9 bases, there was a span of 12 bases. The CDR3 nucleotides read TGCAGCGTTGTTGTGGGAGCGAAAGCTTTCTTT. Translation gives CSVVVGAKAFF.

The V gene is TRBV4-3, the J gene TRBJ1-2, with 9 nucleotides matching TRBD1. After removal of 3 bases from V and 7 bases from J, the junction contained 9 bases not matched to a gene. The germline gives CDR1 LGHNA, CDR2 YSLEER. The CDR3 totals 15 residues. The DNA for the CDR3 is TGCGCCAGCAGCCAGGACAGGGGTACGAGGCTTGGCTACACCTTC. It encodes CASSQDRGTRLGYTF.

The chain couples TRBV25-1 to TRBJ2-7; 9 bases are a match to TRBD1. V shed 6 bases, J shed 3 bases, and the junction held 3 bases outside the gene matches. The CDR3 is 13 residues long. The germline gives CDR1 MGHDK, CDR2 SYGVNS. The CDR3 spells CASRGTGIYEQYF. The CDR3 DNA sequence: TGTGCCAGCAGGGGGACAGGGATCTACGAGCAGTACTTC.

This clone was seen more than once but under ten times. The V call is TRBV30, the J call TRBJ1-4; D remains unclear. Trimming removed 5 bases at V and 6 bases at J, with 10 bases between. CDR1 is GTSNPN, CDR2 SVGIG, per germline (reference sequence). CDR3 length: 12 residues. CDR3 amino acids: CAWCLTDEKLFF. The DNA for the CDR3 is TGTGCCTGGTGCCTGACTGATGAAAAACTGTTTTTT.

The J gene is TRBJ2-5, the V gene TRBV9; 8 bases line up with TRBD2. V lost 0 bases, J lost 4 bases, and 8 bases stayed unmatched. Germline V CDR1 and CDR2: SGDLS, YYNGEE. The CDR3 runs to 16 residues. The CDR3 loop is CASSVGRLAGAETQYF. CDR3 in DNA: TGTGCCAGCAGCGTAGGTCGGCTAGCGGGCGCAGAGACCCAGTACTTC.

This clone has more than one count but fewer than ten. The V call is TRBV4-1, the J call TRBJ2-1; D uncertain. This CDR3 is 13 amino acids long. From germline, CDR1 is MGHRA and CDR2 YSYEKL. V shed 1 base and J shed 6 bases, with 7 bases lying between them. In nucleotides, the CDR3 is TGCGCCAGCAGCCAAGCGCAGGTCAATGAGCAGTTCTTC. The encoded protein is CASSQAQVNEQFF.

J is TRBJ2-2 and V is TRBV15; D is unclear. The CDR3 has 15 residues. CDR1 is LNHNV, CDR2 YYDKDF, per germline (reference sequence). Trimming cost V 0 bases and J 3 bases, with 8 bases left between them. The CDR3 bases are TGTGCCACCAGCAGAGATGGGATTTACACCGGGGAGCTGTTTTTT. This encodes CATSRDGIYTGELFF.

The gene calls are TRBV15 and TRBJ1-6; 8 nucleotides align to TRBD1. The ends lost 0 bases at V and 10 bases at J; junction bases unmatched: 5. Germline V gene sequence: CDR1 LNHNV, CDR2 YYDKDF (reference sequence). This CDR3 region has 15 residues. DNA for the CDR3: TGTGCCACCAGCAGAGATCAGGGGGCGAGGTCACCCCTCCACTTT. It encodes CATSRDQGARSPLHF.

The chain combines TRBV29-1 with TRBJ1-1; TRBD1 aligns across 9 bases. The V gene end was trimmed by 6 bases and the J gene end by 6 bases; junction bases not matched to a gene: 8. Germline-derived CDR1 and CDR2 are SQVTM and ANQGSEA. The CDR3 contains 13 residues. CDR3 loop: CSVQGQGDPEAFF. The CDR3 DNA follows: TGCAGCGTCCAGGGACAGGGAGACCCTGAAGCTTTCTTT. Filled out from reference TRBV29-1 and TRBJ1-1, the complete variable domain reads SAVISQKPSRDICQRGTSLTIQCQVDSQVTMMFWYRQQPGQSLTLIATANQGSEATYESGFVIDKFPISRPNLTFSTLTVSNMSPEDSSIYLCSVQGQGDPEAFFGQGTRLTVV.

The rearrangement joins TRBV4-1 to TRBJ2-7; the match to TRBD2 covers 10 bases. CDR3 length: 15 amino acids. The germline V gene has CDR1 MGHRA and CDR2 YSYEKL. Germline trimming cut 4 bases from V and 4 bases from J; bases unmatched to any gene: 7. For the CDR3, the DNA is TGCGCCAGCAGCCCTCCCCTAGCGGGGGCATACGAGCAGTACTTC. Translation: CASSPPLAGAYEQYF.

The V and J genes are TRBV6-6 and TRBJ2-3; D is perhaps TRBD1 (6 bases). The V end was cut by 2 bases, the J end by 4 bases, with 16 bases between. The germline CDR1 and CDR2 sequences are MNHNY and SVGAGI (reference sequence). CDR3 length: 16 residues. This CDR3 reads CASSYRGQIGADTQYF. As DNA, the CDR3 is TGTGCCAGCAGTTACCGCGGACAGATAGGGGCAGATACGCAGTATTTT.